This T cell receptor beta chain was sequenced for a study of shared clonotypes between healthy human individuals. Turning to the study itself: In total, the donors were two women and a few men aged 18 to 49.

Turning to this clone: The target antigen is unknown.

Study-level points and caveats: Clonotype sharing among the donors was expected to vary with sequencing depth.

Profiled with immunoSEQ multiplex PCR; TCRdb holds only in-frame clones, not every one. This table has 1,500,000 or so clones, 95% to 97% appearing once. This sequence originates from a young man in good health. The specimen was naive CD4+ T cells sorted from blood. Subset specified: CD45RA+ positively selected.

CDR3 loop: CASSLTGNSNQPQHF. The CDR3 DNA sequence: TGTGCCAGCAGTCTGACAGGGAATAGCAATCAGCCCCAGCATTTT. V gene TRBV6-5 combines with J gene TRBJ1-5, with 7 bases fitting TRBD1. The CDR3 has 15 amino acids. CDR1 is MNHEY and CDR2 is SVGAGI in the germline V gene. The junction had 4 bases not matched to a gene; V was cut back by 5 bases and J by 0 bases.